What follows is one TCR beta chain and its context. Its antigen is not identified. CDR1 is SGHTA and CDR2 is FQGNSA in the germline V gene. The CDR3 consists of 16 residues. Germline trimming cut 3 bases from V and 2 bases from J; bases unmatched to any gene: 6. Produced via immunoSEQ multiplex PCR; TCRdb's table is partial and in-frame only. Seen here are under 130,000 clones, 80% to 90% observed once, and the top ten hold 20% to 25%. This sample is drawn from a study of T cell responses to AZD1222 COVID-19 vaccine. Study conclusions and caveats: The study found Spike-specific TCR breadth and depth rose after two AZD1222 doses. Regions left unmutated in variants are reportedly the target of nearly half of spike-specific TCRs. Baseline testing showed seropositivity in only a handful of AZD1222 recipients.

This chain uses TRBV7-2 with TRBJ2-3, with 9 nucleotides matching TRBD2. The TCR was taken from an adult in good health. This sample comprised peripheral blood, obtained on day 0 of AZD1222 vaccination. The CDR3 bases are TGTGCCAGCAGCTTTAGAGCGGGGGGTGCCACAGATACGCAGTATTTT. This sequence encodes CASSFRAGGATDTQYF.